These T cell receptor beta chains were read from a single sample in a study of blood T cell repertoires in COVID-19. The repertoire was sequenced with immunoSEQ multiplex PCR; TCRdb's copy has only in-frame clones and lacks some. The sample lists about 97,000 clones, around 87% occurring once. Source material: peripheral blood. All receptors derive from a woman in her thirties with acute or convalescent COVID-19. Both conserved end residues are part of each CDR3. D genes are given only for firm matches. Clone size appears in some rows only: once, few, many, or a class for an expanded clone.

NA	TRBV28	TRBD1	TRBJ2-1	TGTGCCAGCAGTTTACCAGGGGGTTTAAGGGTGGAGCAGTTCTTC	CASSLPGGLRVEQFF
NA	TRBV9	TRBD1	TRBJ1-1	TGTGCCAGCAGCACAGGGTTTACAGGGGGCGGAGGTGAAGCTTTCTTT	CASSTGFTGGGGEAFF
NA	TRBV10-3	NA	TRBJ1-5	TGTGCCATCAGTGAGTCGGCTCTTATAGGGACATTCGTCAATCAGCCCCAGCATTTT	CAISESALIGTFVNQPQHF
NA	TRBV11-3	NA	TRBJ2-6	TGTGCCAGCCGTCTCGGGGTATCTGGGGCCAACGTCCTGACTTTC	CASRLGVSGANVLTF
NA	TRBV6-5	NA	TRBJ1-5	TGTGCCAGCGCGACAGCTTATAGCAATCAGCCCCAGCATTTT	CASATAYSNQPQHF
once	TRBV9	NA	TRBJ1-1	TGTGCCAGCAGCGGGCAGGTGAACACTGAAGCTTTCTTT	CASSGQVNTEAFF
NA	TRBV7-8	NA	TRBJ1-4	TGTGCCAGCAGCTTAGGAGGGGGTGGGGAAAAACTGTTTTTT	CASSLGGGGEKLFF
NA	TRBV10-2	NA	TRBJ2-7	TGCGCCAGCTCCACGACAGACAGCTCCTACGAGCAGTACTTC	CASSTTDSSYEQYF
NA	TRBV9	TRBD1	TRBJ1-4	TGTGCCAGCACCGCGGACAGGGGCTATAATGAAAAACTGTTTTTT	CASTADRGYNEKLFF
NA	TRBV5-1	TRBD1	TRBJ1-4	TGCGCCAGCAGCTCGGGGACAGCAAATAATGAAAAACTGTTTTTT	CASSSGTANNEKLFF
NA	TRBV19	NA	TRBJ1-3	TGTGCCAGTAAGCGACAGGTCTACGGTGGAAACACCATATATTTT	CASKRQVYGGNTIYF
once	TRBV30	TRBD1	TRBJ1-5	TGTGCCTGGAGTGCGGGACAGGGTTATCAGCCCCAGCATTTT	CAWSAGQGYQPQHF
once	TRBV18	NA	TRBJ2-7	TGTGCCAGCTCACCACAGGGAGAGTACGAGCAGTACTTC	CASSPQGEYEQYF
NA	TRBV7-3	TRBD1	TRBJ1-6	TGTGCCAGCAGCTTAGGGACAGGGGCTAATTCACCCCTCCACTTT	CASSLGTGANSPLHF
NA	TRBV30	NA	TRBJ1-6	TGTGCCTGGAGTGCCGGAGAGCCGGGTTCACCCCTCCACTTT	CAWSAGEPGSPLHF
NA	TRBV6-5	TRBD2	TRBJ2-3	TGTGCCAGCAGTTACGGGACTAAGAATACGCAGTATTTT	CASSYGTKNTQYF
NA	TRBV18	NA	TRBJ2-1	TGTGCCGGCTCACCCGGACTGCACAATGAGCAGTTCTTC	CAGSPGLHNEQFF
NA	TRBV28	NA	TRBJ1-4	TGTGCCAGCATACCCTCGGGCAGGGTCGACGAAAAACTGTTTTTT	CASIPSGRVDEKLFF
NA	TRBV2	NA	TRBJ2-1	TGTGCCAGCAGTGAGGTGCAGGTTGGCAACAATGAGCAGTTCTTC	CASSEVQVGNNEQFF
NA	TRBV15	NA	TRBJ1-2	TGTGCCACCAGCAGAGATCTTGGGGGCGCGGGCTATGGCTACACCTTC	CATSRDLGGAGYGYTF
NA	TRBV6-1	NA	TRBJ2-1	TGTGCCAGCAGTGAAGCGTACAGGCAGTTCTTC	CASSEAYRQFF
NA	TRBV29-1	NA	TRBJ2-3	TGCAGCGTCCGGGGAGACTACCTTAGATCGACAGATACGCAGTATTTT	CSVRGDYLRSTDTQYF
NA	TRBV5-1	TRBD1	TRBJ2-1	TGCGCCAGCAGCCCGGGACAGGTGTACAATGAGCAGTTCTTC	CASSPGQVYNEQFF
NA	TRBV5-1	TRBD1	TRBJ1-3	TGCGCCAGCAGCTGGGGTGGGACAGTCACACGCTCTGGAAACACCATATATTTT	CASSWGGTVTRSGNTIYF
once	TRBV6-5	TRBD1	TRBJ1-4	TGTGCCAGCAGTTACCTGGACAGGGTCAAACTGTTTTTT	CASSYLDRVKLFF
NA	TRBV28	NA	TRBJ1-2	TGTGCCAGCAGTCCGGCAGGGTACGGCTACACCTTC	CASSPAGYGYTF
NA	TRBV4-1	NA	TRBJ2-1	TGCGCCAGCAGCCTAAGAGGCGTTCCCCATGAGCAGTTCTTC	CASSLRGVPHEQFF
NA	TRBV9	TRBD2	TRBJ2-3	TGTGCCAGCAGCGTAGGAAGTAGCGGGGGACAAGATACGCAGTATTTT	CASSVGSSGGQDTQYF
NA	TRBV5-8	TRBD2	TRBJ2-1	TGTGCCAGCAGCCTTTCGGGGGGCTACAATGAGCAGTTCTTC	CASSLSGGYNEQFF
NA	TRBV5-1	NA	TRBJ2-7	TGCGCCAGCAGCTTGGAGAGCCCAGGCACCTACGAGCAGTACTTC	CASSLESPGTYEQYF
once	TRBV9	NA	TRBJ2-7	TGTGCCAGCAGCCCCGAACGAGGGTCCTACGAGCAGTACTTC	CASSPERGSYEQYF
few	TRBV18	TRBD1	TRBJ2-7	TGTGCCAGCTCACCTCGGACAGGGGCCCACGAGCAGTACTTC	CASSPRTGAHEQYF
NA	TRBV4-1	TRBD2	TRBJ2-2	TGCGCCAGCAGCCACCGCGGACTAGCGGGGGACCTCCTCCTTAACACCGGGGAGCTGTTTTTT	CASSHRGLAGDLLLNTGELFF
NA	TRBV7-3	TRBD2	TRBJ2-2	TGTGCCAGCAGCTTAAATCCCCAAACTAGCGGGGTGGGGGAGCTGTTTTTT	CASSLNPQTSGVGELFF
NA	TRBV5-4	NA	TRBJ1-2	TGTGCCAGCAGCTTGACAGCCTCTAACTATGGCTACACCTTC	CASSLTASNYGYTF
NA	TRBV5-1	NA	TRBJ1-1	TGCGCCAGCAGCGCCGACAGGCCCGAAGAGGTTGGTGAAGCTTTCTTT	CASSADRPEEVGEAFF
few	TRBV5-1	TRBD1	TRBJ2-3	TGCGCCAGCAGCGACGACAGGGGCAGCGATACGCAGTATTTT	CASSDDRGSDTQYF
NA	TRBV27	NA	TRBJ1-1	TGTGCCAGCAGTCGAGGTTGGGGGGATGAGACTGAAGCTTTCTTT	CASSRGWGDETEAFF
NA	TRBV4-2	NA	TRBJ2-7	TGTGCCAGCAGCCAACAAACCATCCGGGACTACGAGCAGTACTTC	CASSQQTIRDYEQYF